This entry concerns a single T cell receptor beta chain. Not enrolled were patients with uncontrolled infection, other autoimmune disease, pregnancy or lactation. This sample is drawn from a study of T cells in Graves' hyperthyroidism and ophthalmopathy. The CDR3 consists of 15 residues. Trimming removed 0 bases at V and 1 base at J, with 8 bases between. CDR1 SGHRS and CDR2 YFSETQ come from the germline V gene. TCR beta CDR3 regions were amplified from RNA. First-round RT-PCR with HTBI primers amplified the TCR CDR3 region. TCRdb fed the multiplex PCR reads into MiXCR, producing one record per CDR3 protein. The table records 600,000 to 700,000 distinct CDR3 sequences, nearly 45% of them present only once.

Sequences were obtained from peripheral blood or thyroid tissue (not recorded which). The chain is built from TRBV5-1 and TRBJ1-5; tentative D call: TRBD1 (5 bases). This clonotype was obtained from an adult man with Graves' disease, either hyperthyroidism or ophthalmopathy (not recorded which). CDR3 loop: CASSLVAGSNQPQHF. Here the CDR3 DNA reads TGCGCCAGCAGCTTGGTTGCAGGGAGCAATCAGCCCCAGCATTTT.